These T cell receptor beta chains were read from a single sample in a study of blood T cell repertoires in COVID-19. Here immunoSEQ multiplex PCR was the method, and the copy in TCRdb shows in-frame clones only, minus some. The repertoire holds a few hundred thousand clones, with nearly 90% as singletons. Sequences were obtained from peripheral blood. All receptors derive from a man aged 18 to 35 with active or convalescent COVID-19. CDR3s include the opening cysteine and the closing phenylalanine or tryptophan. The order of the fields is clone size, D gene, J gene, V gene, CDR3 protein, CDR3 DNA. A D gene is named only where the DNA matches it firmly. Rows may omit the clone size; those that give it use once, few, many or a size class.

clone size: .; D gene: .; J gene: TRBJ1-5; V gene: TRBV15; CDR3 protein: CATSRALTGGVQPQHF; CDR3 DNA: TGTGCCACCAGCAGAGCCCTTACGGGAGGAGTGCAGCCCCAGCATTTT
clone size: .; D gene: TRBD2; J gene: TRBJ2-5; V gene: TRBV5-6; CDR3 protein: CASSLVSSGGRGETQYF; CDR3 DNA: TGTGCCAGCAGCTTGGTCTCTAGCGGGGGCCGGGGGGAGACCCAGTACTTC
clone size: .; D gene: .; J gene: TRBJ1-5; V gene: TRBV19; CDR3 protein: CASSIGETGNQPQHF; CDR3 DNA: TGTGCCAGTAGTATAGGTGAGACAGGCAATCAGCCCCAGCATTTT
clone size: .; D gene: .; J gene: TRBJ2-3; V gene: TRBV27; CDR3 protein: CASSLRSPRMVSTDTQYF; CDR3 DNA: TGTGCCAGCAGTTTACGATCCCCCAGAATGGTTAGCACAGATACGCAGTATTTT
clone size: .; D gene: .; J gene: TRBJ2-3; V gene: TRBV2; CDR3 protein: CASRPDRGILVDTQYF; CDR3 DNA: TGTGCCAGCAGGCCCGACAGAGGTATTTTGGTAGATACGCAGTATTTT
clone size: .; D gene: .; J gene: TRBJ2-7; V gene: TRBV12-5; CDR3 protein: CASAEWDNTYEQYF; CDR3 DNA: TGTGCTAGTGCCGAATGGGACAACACCTACGAGCAGTACTTC
clone size: .; D gene: .; J gene: TRBJ1-2; V gene: TRBV27; CDR3 protein: CASSLGPGAYGYTF; CDR3 DNA: TGTGCCAGCAGTTTAGGGCCAGGGGCCTATGGCTACACCTTC
clone size: .; D gene: TRBD1; J gene: TRBJ2-1; V gene: TRBV7-2; CDR3 protein: CASSLVGPGGEDEQFF; CDR3 DNA: TGTGCCAGCAGCTTAGTCGGGCCAGGGGGAGAGGATGAGCAGTTCTTC
clone size: .; D gene: .; J gene: TRBJ2-2; V gene: TRBV6-5; CDR3 protein: CASSPQENTGELFF; CDR3 DNA: TGTGCCAGCAGTCCTCAGGAGAACACCGGGGAGCTGTTTTTT
clone size: .; D gene: TRBD1; J gene: TRBJ2-3; V gene: TRBV27; CDR3 protein: CASRQGTTDTQYF; CDR3 DNA: TGTGCCAGCCGACAGGGAACTACAGATACGCAGTATTTT
clone size: .; D gene: .; J gene: TRBJ1-3; V gene: TRBV4-1; CDR3 protein: CASSPGARGSGNTIYF; CDR3 DNA: TGCGCCAGCAGCCCCGGGGCCAGGGGTTCTGGAAACACCATATATTTT
clone size: .; D gene: .; J gene: TRBJ2-2; V gene: TRBV10-2; CDR3 protein: CASSVLASGELFF; CDR3 DNA: TGCGCCAGCAGTGTCCTAGCCTCCGGGGAGCTGTTTTTT
clone size: few; D gene: .; J gene: TRBJ1-5; V gene: TRBV6-4; CDR3 protein: CASSDGAGGNQPQHF; CDR3 DNA: TGTGCCAGCAGTGACGGGGCAGGGGGCAATCAGCCCCAGCATTTT
clone size: .; D gene: .; J gene: TRBJ1-1; V gene: TRBV15; CDR3 protein: CATSTGGAGAEAFF; CDR3 DNA: TGTGCCACCAGCACTGGAGGGGCGGGCGCTGAAGCTTTCTTT
clone size: .; D gene: .; J gene: TRBJ1-4; V gene: TRBV11-2; CDR3 protein: CASSSTGRNEKLFF; CDR3 DNA: TGTGCCAGCAGCAGCACGGGGAGGAATGAAAAACTGTTTTTT
clone size: .; D gene: .; J gene: TRBJ1-2; V gene: TRBV27; CDR3 protein: CASSLKGNGYTF; CDR3 DNA: TGTGCCAGCAGTTTAAAGGGGAATGGCTACACCTTC
clone size: .; D gene: TRBD1; J gene: TRBJ2-7; V gene: TRBV10-2; CDR3 protein: CASGDRRSYEQYF; CDR3 DNA: TGCGCCAGCGGGGACAGGCGCTCCTACGAGCAGTACTTC
clone size: .; D gene: TRBD1; J gene: TRBJ1-3; V gene: TRBV2; CDR3 protein: CASSDFRGPYSGNTIYF; CDR3 DNA: TGTGCCAGCAGCGATTTCAGGGGGCCCTACTCTGGAAACACCATATATTTT
clone size: .; D gene: .; J gene: TRBJ2-7; V gene: TRBV7-9; CDR3 protein: CASSPSSYEQYF; CDR3 DNA: TGTGCCAGCAGCCCGAGCTCCTACGAGCAGTACTTC
clone size: few; D gene: TRBD1; J gene: TRBJ2-5; V gene: TRBV5-1; CDR3 protein: CASGQGARETQYF; CDR3 DNA: TGCGCCAGTGGACAGGGGGCGCGGGAGACCCAGTACTTC
clone size: .; D gene: .; J gene: TRBJ1-1; V gene: TRBV2; CDR3 protein: CASIAGRGVNTEAFF; CDR3 DNA: TGTGCCAGCATCGCAGGCAGGGGAGTGAACACTGAAGCTTTCTTT
clone size: .; D gene: .; J gene: TRBJ1-1; V gene: TRBV29-1; CDR3 protein: CSVGARDTEAFF; CDR3 DNA: TGCAGCGTGGGCGCGAGGGACACTGAAGCTTTCTTT
clone size: .; D gene: TRBD1; J gene: TRBJ2-2; V gene: TRBV19; CDR3 protein: CASSMGGQGTGELFF; CDR3 DNA: TGTGCCAGTAGTATGGGGGGACAGGGGACCGGGGAGCTGTTTTTT
clone size: few; D gene: TRBD1; J gene: TRBJ2-7; V gene: TRBV4-1; CDR3 protein: CASSPPQGPEQYF; CDR3 DNA: TGCGCCAGCAGCCCTCCACAGGGGCCCGAGCAGTACTTC
clone size: .; D gene: .; J gene: TRBJ1-1; V gene: TRBV19; CDR3 protein: CASTRPGTLRTEAFF; CDR3 DNA: TGTGCCAGTACCCGCCCGGGTACCCTAAGAACTGAAGCTTTCTTT
clone size: .; D gene: .; J gene: TRBJ2-5; V gene: TRBV19; CDR3 protein: CASSIWQGQETQYF; CDR3 DNA: TGTGCCAGTAGTATATGGCAGGGACAAGAGACCCAGTACTTC
clone size: .; D gene: .; J gene: TRBJ1-1; V gene: TRBV12-3/TRBV12-4; CDR3 protein: CASSVGVGAFF; CDR3 DNA: TGTGCCAGCAGTGTGGGAGTCGGCGCTTTCTTT
clone size: .; D gene: .; J gene: TRBJ1-2; V gene: TRBV19; CDR3 protein: CASSIGWSANYGYTF; CDR3 DNA: TGTGCCAGTAGTATAGGGTGGTCGGCTAACTATGGCTACACCTTC
clone size: .; D gene: .; J gene: TRBJ2-3; V gene: TRBV9; CDR3 protein: CASSVADTQYF; CDR3 DNA: TGTGCCAGCAGCGTAGCGGATACGCAGTATTTT
clone size: .; D gene: .; J gene: TRBJ1-1; V gene: TRBV2; CDR3 protein: CASSALWEAFF; CDR3 DNA: TGTGCCAGCAGTGCACTATGGGAAGCTTTCTTT
clone size: .; D gene: .; J gene: TRBJ2-1; V gene: TRBV11-2; CDR3 protein: CASSLAGSSYNEQFF; CDR3 DNA: TGTGCCAGCAGCTTAGCGGGGAGCTCCTACAATGAGCAGTTCTTC
clone size: .; D gene: .; J gene: TRBJ1-5; V gene: TRBV5-6; CDR3 protein: CASSYRDLPNQPQHF; CDR3 DNA: TGTGCCAGCAGCTACCGGGACTTACCAAATCAGCCCCAGCATTTT
clone size: .; D gene: .; J gene: TRBJ2-1; V gene: TRBV9; CDR3 protein: CASSVEEGANEQFF; CDR3 DNA: TGTGCCAGCAGCGTAGAGGAGGGGGCCAACGAGCAGTTCTTC
clone size: .; D gene: TRBD2; J gene: TRBJ2-7; V gene: TRBV5-1; CDR3 protein: CASSAGDGTYEQYF; CDR3 DNA: TGCGCCAGCAGCGCGGGGGACGGAACCTACGAGCAGTACTTC
clone size: .; D gene: .; J gene: TRBJ2-3; V gene: TRBV12-3/TRBV12-4; CDR3 protein: CASSFRGTDTQYF; CDR3 DNA: TGTGCCAGCAGTTTTCGAGGGACAGATACGCAGTATTTT
clone size: .; D gene: .; J gene: TRBJ1-1; V gene: TRBV7-6; CDR3 protein: CASSPRTSSQYTEAFF; CDR3 DNA: TGTGCCAGCAGCCCGCGTACTTCGTCCCAATACACTGAAGCTTTCTTT
clone size: .; D gene: .; J gene: TRBJ1-5; V gene: TRBV5-4; CDR3 protein: CASSLGENQPQHF; CDR3 DNA: TGTGCCAGCAGCTTGGGCGAAAATCAGCCCCAGCATTTT
clone size: once; D gene: .; J gene: TRBJ2-2; V gene: TRBV7-2; CDR3 protein: CASLGNTGELFF; CDR3 DNA: TGTGCCTCGCTAGGGAACACCGGGGAGCTGTTTTTT
clone size: .; D gene: .; J gene: TRBJ2-5; V gene: TRBV7-9; CDR3 protein: CASSPRLGTGPIIEYF; CDR3 DNA: TGTGCCAGCAGCCCTCGCCTCGGGACTGGCCCTATAATCGAGTACTTC
clone size: few; D gene: .; J gene: TRBJ1-1; V gene: TRBV12-3/TRBV12-4; CDR3 protein: CASSLGGEAFF; CDR3 DNA: TGTGCCAGCAGTTTAGGCGGAGAAGCTTTCTTT
clone size: .; D gene: .; J gene: TRBJ1-6; V gene: TRBV7-9; CDR3 protein: CASSLVSGYNSPLHF; CDR3 DNA: TGTGCCAGCAGCTTAGTTTCAGGTTATAATTCACCCCTCCACTTT
clone size: .; D gene: TRBD1; J gene: TRBJ1-3; V gene: TRBV5-1; CDR3 protein: CASSLLPGGTGGLSGNTIYF; CDR3 DNA: TGCGCCAGCAGCTTACTCCCCGGGGGGACAGGGGGCCTCTCTGGAAACACCATATATTTT
clone size: .; D gene: .; J gene: TRBJ1-3; V gene: TRBV7-8; CDR3 protein: CASSSLQGGGNTIYF; CDR3 DNA: TGTGCCAGCAGCTCCCTCCAGGGAGGAGGAAACACCATATATTTT
clone size: .; D gene: .; J gene: TRBJ1-1; V gene: TRBV7-9; CDR3 protein: CASSPVRGVNTEAFF; CDR3 DNA: TGTGCCAGCAGCCCGGTTCGGGGTGTGAACACTGAAGCTTTCTTT
clone size: .; D gene: .; J gene: TRBJ2-7; V gene: TRBV5-6; CDR3 protein: CASSLEHRFSYEQYF; CDR3 DNA: TGTGCCAGCAGCTTGGAGCACAGGTTCTCCTACGAGCAGTACTTC
clone size: .; D gene: TRBD1; J gene: TRBJ1-2; V gene: TRBV19; CDR3 protein: CASTSNRGLYGYTF; CDR3 DNA: TGTGCCAGTACCTCCAACAGGGGGCTTTATGGCTACACCTTC
clone size: .; D gene: TRBD2; J gene: TRBJ2-3; V gene: TRBV14; CDR3 protein: CASSLPTSGWADTQYF; CDR3 DNA: TGTGCCAGCAGCCTACCGACTAGCGGGTGGGCAGATACGCAGTATTTT
clone size: .; D gene: .; J gene: TRBJ1-4; V gene: TRBV9; CDR3 protein: CASSATPGLRKLFF; CDR3 DNA: TGTGCCAGCAGCGCGACCCCGGGACTCCGAAAACTGTTTTTT
clone size: .; D gene: TRBD1; J gene: TRBJ1-2; V gene: TRBV5-1; CDR3 protein: CASSLLQGANYGYTF; CDR3 DNA: TGCGCCAGCAGCTTGTTACAGGGGGCTAACTATGGCTACACCTTC
clone size: .; D gene: .; J gene: TRBJ2-7; V gene: TRBV9; CDR3 protein: CASSSRGGEQYF; CDR3 DNA: TGTGCCAGCAGCTCCCGGGGTGGAGAGCAGTACTTC
clone size: .; D gene: TRBD1; J gene: TRBJ1-1; V gene: TRBV5-5; CDR3 protein: CASSFGEDRVFFEAFF; CDR3 DNA: TGTGCCAGCAGCTTCGGGGAGGACAGGGTTTTTTTTGAAGCTTTCTTT
clone size: .; D gene: .; J gene: TRBJ1-2; V gene: TRBV19; CDR3 protein: CASSQRNYGYTF; CDR3 DNA: TGTGCCAGTAGCCAGCGAAACTATGGCTACACCTTC
clone size: .; D gene: .; J gene: TRBJ1-5; V gene: TRBV19; CDR3 protein: CASSIGHLSNQPQHF; CDR3 DNA: TGTGCCAGTAGTATAGGACATCTAAGCAATCAGCCCCAGCATTTT
clone size: once; D gene: TRBD1; J gene: TRBJ1-5; V gene: TRBV6-1; CDR3 protein: CASSANLRGRNQPQHF; CDR3 DNA: TGTGCCAGCAGTGCTAACCTCAGGGGGCGAAATCAGCCCCAGCATTTT
clone size: .; D gene: TRBD2; J gene: TRBJ2-2; V gene: TRBV15; CDR3 protein: CATSRDRLAGEWNTGELFF; CDR3 DNA: TGTGCCACCAGCAGAGATCGCCTAGCGGGGGAGTGGAACACCGGGGAGCTGTTTTTT
clone size: .; D gene: .; J gene: TRBJ1-5; V gene: TRBV2; CDR3 protein: CASSDRDKVNQPQHF; CDR3 DNA: TGTGCCAGCAGTGACCGGGACAAAGTCAATCAGCCCCAGCATTTT
clone size: few; D gene: TRBD1; J gene: TRBJ1-1; V gene: TRBV5-1; CDR3 protein: CASSWTGLNTEAFF; CDR3 DNA: TGCGCCAGCAGCTGGACAGGGCTGAACACTGAAGCTTTCTTT
clone size: .; D gene: .; J gene: TRBJ2-7; V gene: TRBV7-9; CDR3 protein: CASSDTPYEQYF; CDR3 DNA: TGTGCCAGCTCGGACACCCCCTACGAGCAGTACTTC
clone size: once; D gene: .; J gene: TRBJ2-1; V gene: TRBV10-3; CDR3 protein: CAISDPPQWNEQFF; CDR3 DNA: TGTGCCATCAGTGACCCCCCTCAGTGGAATGAGCAGTTCTTC
clone size: .; D gene: TRBD1; J gene: TRBJ2-7; V gene: TRBV6-2/TRBV6-3; CDR3 protein: CASSKRRQGSYEQYF; CDR3 DNA: TGTGCCAGCAGTAAAAGAAGACAGGGCTCCTACGAGCAGTACTTC